This TCR beta chain was profiled in a study of T cell repertoires in cytomegalovirus infection. The wider study: Epitope selection comprised recently identified HLA-C-restricted CMV epitopes and well-studied HLA-B-restricted CMV epitopes. Public TCR beta signatures provided an indication of both CMV infection and a matching HLA type.

Study-wide findings and caveats: There were carriers of CMV plus the relevant HLA, and cumulative public TCR beta family frequency identified them. Ex vivo, HLA-C-restricted CMV-specific TCR beta clonotypes prevailed over the rest of the response.

A word on this clonotype: As yet, its antigen is unknown.

TCRdb recomputed calls from the reads with MiXCR, one row per CDR3 protein. The data hold roughly 860,000 distinct CDR3 sequences, with about 31% observed a single time. Germline CDR1 reads MNHNY; CDR2 reads SVGAGI (reference sequence). The CDR3 is 15 amino acids. The ends lost 5 bases at V and 3 bases at J; junction bases unmatched: 8. This specimen was cultured CD8+ T cells from PBMCs, taken from culture after CMV antigen stimulation. This chain joins TRBV6-6 and TRBJ2-3, with TRBD2 identical over 7 bases. The TCR originated in a human donor in good health (CMV status not recorded). Some clones in this sample may be carry-over from other donors' samples. The CDR3 sequence is CASSGLVSGTDTQYF. In DNA, the CDR3 is TGTGCCAGCAGTGGACTAGTAAGTGGTACAGATACGCAGTATTTT.